This T cell receptor beta chain was captured in a study of blood T cell repertoires in COVID-19. Study as a whole: In each case, the material was cDNA or gDNA derived from T cells, B-cell-depleted T cells, or PBMCs.

This study enrolled people aged about 18 to 100 from 20 to 25 US geographic areas. Participants reported their clinical history, and cohort assignment relied on those reports. Some clones are missing from TCRdb's copy, which holds only in-frame ones; the method was immunoSEQ multiplex PCR. Of some 260,000 clones listed, approximately 90% are singletons. The CDR3 loop spans 15 amino acids. The V gene end was trimmed by 4 bases and the J gene end by 4 bases; junction bases not matched to a gene: 8. CDR1 SGHRS and CDR2 YFSETQ come from the germline V gene. This sequence joins TRBV5-1 and TRBJ2-3; 8 bases align to TRBD2. The sequencing input was PBMCs or T cells enriched from blood (not recorded which). The TCR sequence derives from a woman in her 30s with acute COVID-19. In DNA form, the CDR3 reads TGCGCCAGCAGCCCGCAAAGCGGGAGCTCAGATACGCAGTATTTT. Encoded protein: CASSPQSGSSDTQYF.